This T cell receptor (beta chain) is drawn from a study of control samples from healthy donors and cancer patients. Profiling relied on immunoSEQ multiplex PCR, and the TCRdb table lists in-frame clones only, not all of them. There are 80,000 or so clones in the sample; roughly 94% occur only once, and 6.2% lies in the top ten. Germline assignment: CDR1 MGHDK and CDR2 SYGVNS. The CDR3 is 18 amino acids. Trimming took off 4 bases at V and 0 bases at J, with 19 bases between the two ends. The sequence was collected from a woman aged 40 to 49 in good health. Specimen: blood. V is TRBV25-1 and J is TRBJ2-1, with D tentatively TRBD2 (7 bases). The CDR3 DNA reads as TGTGCCAGCAGTGCAGTGGGGGCTAGCGGCAGCTCCTACAATGAGCAGTTCTTC. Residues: CASSAVGASGSSYNEQFF.